This T cell receptor beta chain was documented in a study of T cells in Graves' hyperthyroidism and ophthalmopathy. RNA transcripts gave rise to amplified TCR beta CDR3 regions. The HTBI primer set was used in a first-round RT-PCR of the TCR CDR3. Via MiXCR, TCRdb re-called the multiplex PCR reads, giving one row per CDR3 protein. In the table there are some 300,000 distinct CDR3 sequences, around 17% of which are singletons. CDR1 and CDR2 from the germline V gene are LNHDA and SQIVND (reference sequence). This CDR3 comprises 14 residues. V gave up 3 bases and J gave up 7 bases, with 13 bases separating them. In its sample, this clonotype was seen many times. Hyperthyroidism was newly diagnosed in patients aged 18 to 65 (duration under 2 months). Each diagnosis drew on symptoms, thyroxine, TRAb, thyroid ultrasound and orbital computed tomography findings. Isolation of PBMCs was performed on around 9.3 ml fresh peripheral blood.

The TCR comes from a man younger than 45 with Graves' hyperthyroidism. The chain uses TRBV19 and TRBJ2-1, with D maybe TRBD2 (5 bases). Sequences were obtained from blood. CDR3 sequence: CASSIRNGENEQFF. The CDR3 coding sequence is TGTGCCAGTAGTATTCGTAACGGGGAGAATGAGCAGTTCTTC. The whole variable domain, filled in from reference TRBV19 and TRBJ2-1, reads DGGITQSPKYLFRKEGQNVTLSCEQNLNHDAMYWYRQDPGQGLRLIYYSQIVNDFQKGDIAEGYSVSREKKESFPLTVTSAQKNPTAFYLCASSIRNGENEQFFGPGTRLTVL.